A single sample gave rise to the 7 T cell receptor beta chains below, sequenced in a study of T cell responses to AZD1222 COVID-19 vaccine (dated by TCRdb to the early 2020s). The intended sense of this specimen's time point label: baseline before first vaccination. The library was prepared using the immunoSEQ multiplex PCR assay. TCRdb limited this immuneACCESS table to in-frame rearrangements with V and J called. A share of clones is missing; checked studies link under half to unresolved V genes, and the rest is unexplained. The sample includes about 110,000 clones, with roughly 84% observed a single time. The ten largest clonotypes hold roughly a sixth of the sample. The sequenced sample was peripheral blood, obtained on day 0 of AZD1222 vaccination. These receptor sequences come from an adult in good health.

The chain carries TRBV7-6 and TRBJ2-5, with 8 bases aligning to TRBD2. The CDR3 consists of 16 residues. V lost 0 bases and J lost 5; bases outside the gene matches: 8. Germline CDR1 and CDR2: SGHVS and FNYEAQ. CDR3: CASSLAAAGVWETQYF. The CDR3 DNA sequence: TGTGCCAGCAGCTTAGCGGCAGCGGGGGTTTGGGAGACCCAGTACTTC.

This chain uses TRBV10-3 with TRBJ1-2, with D possibly matching TRBD1 (5 bases). Trimming stripped 8 bases from V and 0 bases from J, with 10 bases between. The CDR3 consists of 13 residues. CDR1 is ENHRY, CDR2 SYGVKD, per germline. The CDR3 DNA reads TGTGCCATCGGGGCGGGCCCTAACTATGGCTACACCTTC. This gives the protein CAIGAGPNYGYTF.

The chain couples TRBV19 to TRBJ2-6, with a tentative D call TRBD2 (7 bases). The CDR3 covers 17 residues. The ends were cut back, 5 bases at V and 2 bases at J, with 16 bases in the middle. The germline CDR1 and CDR2 sequences are LNHDA and SQIVND (reference sequence). The CDR3: CASSVQQGGTGANVLTF. In DNA form, the CDR3 reads TGTGCCAGTAGTGTACAACAGGGAGGGACTGGGGCCAACGTCCTGACTTTC.

The chain joins TRBV7-6 to TRBJ2-1, with 12 positions matching TRBD2. CDR3 size: 16 residues. Germline V gene sequence: CDR1 SGHVS, CDR2 FNYEAQ. Germline trimming cut 2 bases from V and 6 bases from J; bases unmatched to any gene: 5. The CDR3 loop is CASSLLAGGPGNEQFF. As DNA, the CDR3 is TGTGCCAGCAGCTTACTAGCGGGGGGGCCGGGCAATGAGCAGTTCTTC.

The rearrangement links TRBV2 to TRBJ1-2; TRBD1 agrees at 8 bases. The CDR3 totals 12 residues. The V and J ends lost 7 bases and 7 bases, in that order; junction bases with no gene match: 5. Germline CDR1 is SNHLY and CDR2 is FYNNEI. The CDR3 bases are TGTGCCAGCAAGGACAGGGTGGCTGGCTACACCTTC. This encodes CASKDRVAGYTF.

The rearrangement links TRBV7-2 to TRBJ2-7; D unresolved. Trimming took 1 base from V and 0 from J, leaving 7 bases between them. Germline CDR1 reads SGHTA; CDR2 reads FQGNSA. The CDR3 runs 14 residues. In DNA form, the CDR3 reads TGTGCCAGCAGCTTAGGGGGTCACTCCTACGAGCAGTACGTC. Translating gives CASSLGGHSYEQYV.

This clone turned up a few times. The rearrangement joins TRBV30 to TRBJ2-2; no clear D. This CDR3 contains 12 residues. Germline V lookup: CDR1 GTSNPN, CDR2 SVGIG (reference sequence). The ends were cut back, 4 bases at V and 1 base at J, with 4 bases in the middle. The chain's CDR3 is CAWMKNTGELFF. In DNA form, the CDR3 reads TGTGCCTGGATGAAGAACACCGGGGAGCTGTTTTTT.